This T cell receptor beta chain emerged from a study of blood T cell repertoires in COVID-19. Sequenced by immunoSEQ multiplex PCR; TCRdb stores in-frame clones only, minus some. There are hundreds of thousands of clones in the sample; under 90% occur only once, and around 4.1% lies in the top ten. Participant age was roughly 18 to 95 years, and participants resided in fewer than 25 US areas. Participants had their cohort set by participant-reported clinical history. The V end lost 3 bases, the J end lost 17 bases, and 19 bases lay between the germline ends. In germline, CDR1 is SEHNR, CDR2 FQNEAQ (reference sequence). This CDR3 is 13 amino acids long. Only a few counts were recorded for this clone.

Material: PBMCs or T cells enriched from blood (not recorded which). This TCR came from a young man with acute COVID-19. The chain combines TRBV7-9 with TRBJ1-4; maybe TRBD1 (6 bases). As DNA, the CDR3 is TGTGCCAGCAGCTTCACAGGGATGAGACCTGCTTTTTTT. Translating gives CASSFTGMRPAFF.